These 6 T cell receptor beta chains originate from one sample sequenced in a study of T cell responses to AZD1222 COVID-19 vaccine. Some clones are missing from TCRdb's copy, which holds only in-frame ones; the method was immunoSEQ multiplex PCR. The data contain fewer than 150,000 clones, less than 95% of them singletons. The specimen was peripheral blood, collected on day 0 of AZD1222 vaccination. These receptor sequences come from an adult in good health.

The gene calls are TRBV7-2 and TRBJ2-1; D may be TRBD2 (5 bases). The germline V gene encodes CDR1 SGHTA and CDR2 FQGNSA. Trimming left V 5 bases short and J 8 bases short, with 10 bases between. CDR3 length equals 12 residues. In nucleotides, the CDR3 is TGTGCCAGCAGCGGGAGCAGCGATGAGCAGTTCTTC. Its translation is CASSGSSDEQFF.

The chain has TRBV30 and TRBJ1-1; perhaps TRBD1 as D (6 bases). This CDR3 comprises 13 residues. V lost 2 bases to trimming and J lost 8 bases, with 15 bases between them. CDR1 and CDR2 (germline): GTSNPN, SVGIG (reference sequence). The CDR3 is CAWSQGRGTEAFF. In nucleotides, the CDR3 is TGTGCCTGGAGTCAAGGCAGGGGTACCGAAGCTTTCTTT.

This clone was seen just once. The chain couples TRBV6-5 to TRBJ1-1; no clear D gene. The CDR3 has 12 residues. Germline V gene data show CDR1 as MNHEY and CDR2 as SVGAGI. Trimming took 10 bases from V and 11 from J, leaving 20 bases between them. The CDR3 DNA follows: TGTGCCACCCAGCTTTGGACGGCTGCGGCTTTCTTT. Its translation is CATQLWTAAAFF.

CDR3 sequence: CATSRLQGSYGYTF. CDR3 nucleotide sequence: TGTGCCACCAGCAGGTTACAGGGATCCTATGGCTACACCTTC. This rearrangement joins TRBV15 to TRBJ1-2; D possibly corresponds to TRBD1 (6 bases). Trimming pared 3 bases from V and 4 bases from J, leaving 12 bases between. Germline CDR1 is LNHNV and CDR2 is YYDKDF (reference sequence). The length of the CDR3 is 14 residues.

V and J are TRBV10-3 and TRBJ1-1; D is unresolved. The CDR3 runs to 14 residues. Germline lookup yields CDR1 ENHRY and CDR2 SYGVKD. V lost 11 bases, J lost 1 base, and 17 bases lay in between. CDR3: CASERARANTEAFF. The CDR3 DNA reads TGTGCCTCGGAAAGGGCGAGGGCGAACACTGAAGCTTTCTTT.

This clone was seen a handful of times. The chain recombines TRBV2 with TRBJ1-5; D possibly corresponds to TRBD1 (6 bases). Per germline, CDR1 SNHLY and CDR2 FYNNEI. The V and J ends lost 7 bases and 3 bases respectively, with 19 bases between them. The CDR3 length is 16 residues. Here the CDR3 reads CASTSGRTVYNQPQHF. CDR3 coding DNA: TGTGCCAGCACCTCCGGGAGGACAGTTTACAATCAGCCCCAGCATTTT.